This TCR beta chain was sequenced during a study of T cells in Graves' hyperthyroidism and ophthalmopathy. Study observations and caveats: Among thyroid clonotypes expanded above 0.001, most also appeared in blood. The model identified upcoming ophthalmopathy a median roughly 6 months ahead of onset.

This clonotype has at least ten counts. Its target is not known. The investigators amplified TCR beta CDR3 regions from RNA transcripts. HTBI primers were the set used in a first-round RT-PCR of the TCR CDR3. TCRdb analysed the multiplex PCR reads with MiXCR anew, one entry per CDR3 protein. This table has some 250,000 distinct CDR3 sequences, approximately 14% appearing once. Newly diagnosed hyperthyroidism patients aged 18 to 65 years had disease lasting under 2 months. The sample of blood was obtained at first hyperthyroidism diagnosis (before any ophthalmopathy symptoms). This clonotype was sampled from a woman in her thirties or forties with Graves' hyperthyroidism that later progressed to Graves' ophthalmopathy. Sequencing used blood.

The CDR3 protein is CASRVVSGGPGNEQFF. The CDR3 region has the DNA TGTGCCAGCAGAGTGGTGTCGGGAGGCCCGGGGAATGAGCAGTTCTTC. This sequence joins TRBV11-2 and TRBJ2-1; 7 bases are shared with TRBD2. V shed 6 bases and J 7 bases; nucleotides not matched to a gene: 15. CDR1 SGHAT and CDR2 FQNNGV come from the germline V gene. The length of the CDR3 is 16 residues.